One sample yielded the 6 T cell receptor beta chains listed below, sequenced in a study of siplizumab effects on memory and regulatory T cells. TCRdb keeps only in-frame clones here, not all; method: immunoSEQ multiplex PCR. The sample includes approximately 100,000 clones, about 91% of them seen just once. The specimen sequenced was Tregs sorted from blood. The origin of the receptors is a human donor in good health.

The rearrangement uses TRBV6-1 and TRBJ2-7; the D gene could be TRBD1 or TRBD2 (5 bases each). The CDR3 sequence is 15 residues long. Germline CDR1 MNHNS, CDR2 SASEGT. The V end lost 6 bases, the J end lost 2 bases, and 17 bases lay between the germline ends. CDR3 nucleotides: TGTGCCAGCAGCGAGACAAGGGACGGAGCCTACGAGCAGTACTTC. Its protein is CASSETRDGAYEQYF.

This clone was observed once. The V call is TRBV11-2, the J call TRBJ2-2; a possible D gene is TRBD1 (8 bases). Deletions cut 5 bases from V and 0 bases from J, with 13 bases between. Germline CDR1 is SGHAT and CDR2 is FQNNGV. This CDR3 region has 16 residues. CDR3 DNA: TGTGCCAGCAGCAAGCGGGGACAGGCGAACACCGGGGAGCTGTTTTTT. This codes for CASSKRGQANTGELFF. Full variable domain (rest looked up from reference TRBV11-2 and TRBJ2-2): EAGVAQSPRYKIIEKRQSVAFWCNPISGHATLYWYQQILGQGPKLLIQFQNNGVVDDSQLPKDRFSAERLKGVDSTLKIQPAKLEDSAVYLCASSKRGQANTGELFFGEGSRLTVL.

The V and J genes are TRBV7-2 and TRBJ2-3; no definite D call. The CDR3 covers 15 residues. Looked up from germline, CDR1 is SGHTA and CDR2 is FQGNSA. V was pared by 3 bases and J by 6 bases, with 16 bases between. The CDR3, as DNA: TGTGCCAGCAGCTTTGGCCGCACTATGGTGGATACGCAGTATTTT. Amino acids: CASSFGRTMVDTQYF.

This chain's CDR3 is CSVQTSGTLNTEAFF. The CDR3 DNA is TGCAGCGTCCAAACATCCGGGACACTGAACACTGAAGCTTTCTTT. This sequence joins TRBV29-1 and TRBJ1-1; a weak D match, TRBD1 (6 bases). Per the germline V gene, CDR1 is SQVTM and CDR2 is ANQGSEA. V was shortened by 6 bases and J by 0 bases, with 17 bases between the two germline ends. CDR3 length: 15 residues.

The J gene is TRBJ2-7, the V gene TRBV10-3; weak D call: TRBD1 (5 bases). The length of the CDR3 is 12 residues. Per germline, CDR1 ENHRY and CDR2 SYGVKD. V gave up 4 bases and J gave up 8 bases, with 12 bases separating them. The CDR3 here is CAISGTSAQQYF. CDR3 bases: TGTGCCATCAGTGGGACAAGCGCTCAGCAGTACTTC.

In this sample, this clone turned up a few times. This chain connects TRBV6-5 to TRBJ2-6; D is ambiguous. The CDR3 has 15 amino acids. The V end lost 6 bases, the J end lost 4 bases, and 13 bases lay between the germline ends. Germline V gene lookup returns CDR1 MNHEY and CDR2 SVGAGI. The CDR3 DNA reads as TGTGCCAGCAGGCTTCTACGCCTGGGGGCCAACGTCCTGACTTTC. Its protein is CASRLLRLGANVLTF.